The 22 T cell receptor beta chains below all came from one sample that was sequenced in a study of vaccination and CD4 T cells after COVID-19. Treatment given: 10-day PBMC culture with coronavirus spike peptide pools or control peptides (ViraFEST assay). Cultured CD4+ T cell DNA was sequenced using the Oncomine TCR Beta short-read assay. From the PCR reads, TCRdb called clonotypes with MiXCR, one entry per CDR3 protein. The table lists approximately 20,000 distinct CDR3 sequences, about 56% of them singletons. No antigen has been identified for these receptors. The sequenced sample was CD4+ T cells from blood, cultured in vitro, obtained before SARS-CoV-2 vaccination. The receptors were gathered from a human donor who had recovered from COVID-19.

The chain carries TRBV7-9 and TRBJ2-1; D is perhaps TRBD1 (6 bases). CDR3 length: 12 amino acids. Trimming shortened V by 6 bases and J by 9 bases, and 12 bases separated the two germline ends. CDR1 is SEHNR and CDR2 is FQNEAQ in the germline V gene (reference sequence). The CDR3 DNA sequence: TGTGCCAGCAGTTCAGGGGCCAGTGAGCAGTTCTTC. Amino acids: CASSSGASEQFF.

The table lists this clonotype with a few counts. The rearrangement joins TRBV27 to TRBJ2-2, with D unresolved. Germline CDR1 and CDR2: MNHEY and SMNVEV (reference sequence). V shed 2 bases and J shed 6 bases, with 7 bases lying between them. This CDR3 contains 13 residues. Written as DNA, the CDR3 is TGTGCCAGCAGTTTAGGCCGACCCGGGGAGCTGTTTTTT. As protein: CASSLGRPGELFF.

The V gene is TRBV5-4, the J gene TRBJ1-2; 9 nucleotides agree with TRBD1. CDR3 length: 15 amino acids. CDR1 is SGHNT and CDR2 is YYREEE in the germline V gene (reference sequence). Trimming at V came to 2 bases and at J to 8 bases, leaving 10 bases not matched to a gene. CDR3 bases: TGTGCCAGCAGCTTATCCGGGACAGGGAGAGGCGGCTACACCTTC. It encodes CASSLSGTGRGGYTF.

V is TRBV6-5 and J is TRBJ2-1, with D possibly being TRBD2 (6 bases). From germline, CDR1 is MNHEY and CDR2 SVGAGI. Trimming took off 4 bases at V and 6 bases at J, with 16 bases between the two ends. The CDR3 sequence is 15 residues long. CDR3 sequence (DNA): TGTGCCAGCAGTTCTGGAGCGGGCAGCGTCAATGAGCAGTTCTTC. As protein: CASSSGAGSVNEQFF.

The genes are TRBV6-1 and TRBJ1-3, with D tentatively TRBD1 (5 bases). From germline, CDR1 is MNHNS and CDR2 SASEGT. This CDR3 contains 13 residues. Trimming took off 8 bases at V and 2 bases at J, with 10 bases between the two ends. In DNA form, the CDR3 reads TGTGCCAGCGGCCAGGGAGCTGGAAACACCATATATTTT. Its translation is CASGQGAGNTIYF.

This rearrangement joins TRBV6-5 to TRBJ1-4; D unresolved. Trimming left V 3 bases short and J 4 bases short, with 9 bases between. CDR3 length: 14 amino acids. CDR1 and CDR2 from the germline V gene are MNHEY and SVGAGI. CDR3 sequence: CASSYGSGNEKLFF. CDR3 in DNA: TGTGCCAGCAGTTATGGGTCGGGTAATGAAAAACTGTTTTTT.

J is TRBJ2-2 and V is TRBV19; tentative D call: TRBD2 (5 bases). Germline V gene lookup returns CDR1 LNHDA and CDR2 SQIVND (reference sequence). V was clipped by 5 bases and J by 6 bases, with 7 bases between them. The CDR3 is 12 residues long. The CDR3 sequence: CASSPGSGELFF. CDR3 DNA sequence: TGTGCCAGTAGTCCGGGGTCCGGGGAGCTGTTTTTT. The full variable domain, its missing parts supplied by reference TRBV19 and TRBJ2-2, is DGGITQSPKYLFRKEGQNVTLSCEQNLNHDAMYWYRQDPGQGLRLIYYSQIVNDFQKGDIAEGYSVSREKKESFPLTVTSAQKNPTAFYLCASSPGSGELFFGEGSRLTVL.

This chain joins TRBV15 and TRBJ1-2; the D gene is possibly TRBD1 (5 bases). Germline lookup yields CDR1 LNHNV and CDR2 YYDKDF (reference sequence). Trimming stripped 3 bases from V and 3 bases from J, with 17 bases between. CDR3 size: 16 residues. CDR3 bases: TGTGCCACCAGCAGGGGGGACGTTAGGAGTGACTATGGCTACACCTTC. It encodes CATSRGDVRSDYGYTF.

The rearrangement joins TRBV28 to TRBJ1-2, with D possibly matching TRBD1 (6 bases). The germline gives CDR1 MDHEN, CDR2 SYDVKM. Trimming removed 6 bases at V and 2 bases at J, with 16 bases between. The CDR3 consists of 15 residues. The CDR3 sequence is CASSHGGQVNYGYTF. CDR3 coding DNA: TGTGCCAGCAGCCACGGGGGGCAGGTCAACTATGGCTACACCTTC.

This clonotype was seen only a few times. This rearrangement joins TRBV28 to TRBJ1-2; D is unclear. The CDR3 contains 12 residues. The ends were cut back, 4 bases at V and 8 bases at J, with 11 bases in the middle. The germline CDR1 and CDR2 sequences are MDHEN and SYDVKM. The CDR3: CASSSPAWGYTF. The CDR3 DNA follows: TGTGCCAGCAGTTCTCCGGCCTGGGGCTACACCTTC.

The V gene is TRBV11-2, the J gene TRBJ2-7; TRBD1 agrees at 9 bases. The ends lost 2 bases at V and 3 bases at J; junction bases unmatched: 14. Germline CDR1 and CDR2: SGHAT and FQNNGV. CDR3 length: 18 amino acids. CDR3 in amino acids: CASSLLKKGDRANYEQYF. As DNA, the CDR3 is TGTGCCAGCAGCTTATTAAAGAAGGGGGACAGGGCTAACTACGAGCAGTACTTC.

The gene calls are TRBV5-5 and TRBJ2-7; D is undetermined. This CDR3 has 15 amino acids. CDR1 is SGHKS, CDR2 YYEKEE, per germline (reference sequence). Deletions cut 0 bases from V and 6 bases from J, with 16 bases between. The chain's CDR3 is CASSLATSVGSEQYF. CDR3 coding DNA: TGTGCCAGCAGCTTGGCGACCTCAGTTGGTTCCGAGCAGTACTTC.

Comments on this clonotype: As the CDR3 is not closed by the conserved phenylalanine or tryptophan, this likely results from a read error. The chain joins TRBV18 to TRBJ1-2; possibly TRBD1 for D (5 bases). From germline, CDR1 is KGHSH and CDR2 LQKENI. With 3 bases removed from V and 1 base from J, the gap between germline ends came to 12 bases. CDR3 size: 15 residues. The CDR3 region has the DNA TGTGCCAGCTCACCCACGCGGACACTTAACTATGGCTACACCTAC. It specifies CASSPTRTLNYGYTY.

The rearrangement links TRBV28 to TRBJ1-5, with D possibly TRBD1 on 5 matching bases. Trimming removed 6 bases from V and 2 bases from J, with 14 bases in between. CDR3 length: 15 residues. In germline, CDR1 is MDHEN, CDR2 SYDVKM. This CDR3 reads CASRPGTSGNQPQHF. CDR3 in DNA: TGTGCCAGCAGACCCGGGACTTCAGGCAATCAGCCCCAGCATTTT.

This rearrangement joins TRBV6-1 to TRBJ2-7; D ambiguous. The CDR3 has 12 residues. CDR1 and CDR2 (germline): MNHNS, SASEGT. V dropped 1 base and J dropped 4 bases, with 5 bases sitting between them. This CDR3 reads CASSEVVYEQYF. The DNA for the CDR3 is TGTGCCAGCAGTGAAGTGGTTTACGAGCAGTACTTC.

This clonotype was picked up one time. The chain recombines TRBV20-1 with TRBJ2-1, with a possible D match to TRBD1 (5 bases). The CDR3 totals 13 residues. Trimming left V 2 bases short and J 10 bases short, with 15 bases between. CDR1 and CDR2 from the germline V gene are DFQATT and SNEGSKA (reference sequence). CDR3 sequence: CSARSSPAGEQFF. The CDR3 nucleotides read TGCAGTGCTAGAAGCTCTCCGGCAGGGGAGCAGTTCTTC.

The table lists this clonotype with a few counts. The chain is built from TRBV19 and TRBJ2-3; D gene unclear. Germline CDR1 and CDR2: LNHDA and SQIVND (reference sequence). This CDR3 contains 14 residues. The V end was cut by 0 bases, the J end by 1 base, with 5 bases between. CDR3 amino acids: CASSIDAGTDTQYF. As DNA, the CDR3 is TGTGCCAGTAGTATAGACGCGGGCACAGATACGCAGTATTTT.

The chain recombines TRBV7-9 with TRBJ1-3; D may be TRBD1 (5 bases). CDR3 length equals 17 residues. The V gene's germline CDR1 is SEHNR and CDR2 FQNEAQ (reference sequence). Trimming stripped 2 bases from V and 0 bases from J, with 14 bases between. The DNA for the CDR3 is TGTGCCAGCAGCTTATGGAGCGGACAAAGCTCTGGAAACACCATATATTTT. This sequence encodes CASSLWSGQSSGNTIYF.

CDR3 loop: CAISESRDRGLFGNQPQHF. CDR3 DNA: TGTGCCATCAGTGAGTCGAGGGACAGGGGGCTGTTTGGCAATCAGCCCCAGCATTTT. V usage is TRBV10-3 and J usage is TRBJ1-5; 12 bases fit TRBD1. The germline V gene encodes CDR1 ENHRY and CDR2 SYGVKD. The CDR3 runs to 19 residues. Trimming at V came to 0 bases and at J to 2 bases, leaving 8 bases not matched to a gene.

Turning to this clonotype: At one end, the junction sequence differs from germline, possibly due to a read error. The gene calls are TRBV7-3 and TRBJ2-2; 9 positions match TRBD1. The CDR3 sequence is 14 residues long. Germline V gene lookup returns CDR1 SGHTA and CDR2 FQGTGA. CDR3: CASSLTGGEGELFF. Written as DNA, the CDR3 is TGTGCCAGCAGCCTAACAGGGGGCGAGGGGGAGCTGTTTTTT.

V and J are TRBV2 and TRBJ1-1; 9 bases fit TRBD1. V gave up 8 bases and J gave up 2 bases; unmatched junction bases: 3. Germline assignment: CDR1 SNHLY and CDR2 FYNNEI. The CDR3 sequence is 13 residues long. Written as DNA, the CDR3 is TGTGCCAGCCTGGACAGGGGAAACACTGAAGCTTTCTTT. It specifies CASLDRGNTEAFF.

This clonotype was observed a handful of times. The V call is TRBV27, the J call TRBJ1-6; 8 nucleotides match TRBD1. With V trimmed by 0 bases and J by 6 bases, 13 bases remained unmatched. CDR1 and CDR2 from the germline V gene are MNHEY and SMNVEV (reference sequence). This CDR3 is built from 19 residues. CDR3 amino acids: CASSLSASVGDRSNSPLHF. CDR3 DNA: TGTGCCAGCAGTTTATCGGCTTCGGTGGGGGACAGGAGTAATTCACCCCTCCACTTT.